Listed here is a single TCR beta chain. This sample is part of a study of blood T cell repertoires in COVID-19. For the study at large: Sources were T cells, B-cell-depleted T cells, or PBMCs; the material itself was cDNA or gDNA.

Germline V gene data show CDR1 as SEHNR and CDR2 as FQNEAQ (reference sequence). Trimming removed 4 bases at V and 12 bases at J, with 19 bases between. CDR3 size: 14 residues. As handled by the study authors: Counts of nucleated cells, estimated from reference gene primer amplification, were obtained. The method was immunoSEQ multiplex PCR; TCRdb's version includes in-frame clones alone and lacks a portion of them. V, J and clone size are those of that table, while D and trimming were read from the DNA. Of about 240,000 clones listed, around 90% were seen once; the top ten hold around 6.9%. Sequencing was performed on peripheral blood. This chain uses TRBV7-9 with TRBJ2-1; tentatively, D is TRBD1 (6 bases). This TCR came from a man in his sixties who had recovered from COVID-19. CDR3 amino acids: CASSYRDAGRGQFF. The CDR3 nucleotides are TGTGCCAGCAGCTACAGGGACGCAGGACGAGGGCAGTTCTTC.